This passage covers 2 T cell receptor beta chains from one sample sequenced in a study of T cells in Graves' hyperthyroidism and ophthalmopathy. Researchers took RNA transcripts and amplified the TCR beta CDR3 regions from them. HTBI primers were used for first-round RT-PCR of the TCR CDR3. TCRdb re-called the multiplex PCR reads with MiXCR, one entry per CDR3 protein. The table shows hundreds of thousands of distinct CDR3 sequences, with around 15% occurring only once. Sequenced sample: blood. Source of these receptors: a woman aged 25 to 39 with Graves' hyperthyroidism.

Ten or more counts support this clonotype. This chain connects TRBV7-8 to TRBJ2-5; D might be TRBD1 (6 bases). The CDR3 spans 14 residues. V was clipped by 7 bases and J by 2 bases, with 14 bases between them. The germline gives CDR1 SGHVS, CDR2 FQNEAQ. In DNA, the CDR3 is TGTGCCAGCACCGAAAGCGGACAGCAAGAGACCCAGTACTTC. Its protein product is CASTESGQQETQYF.

The rearrangement joins TRBV14 to TRBJ2-2; D perhaps matches TRBD2 (5 bases). The V end was cut by 0 bases, the J end by 5 bases, with 10 bases between. CDR3 length: 15 residues. CDR1 is SGHDN, CDR2 FVKESK, per germline. The CDR3: CASSQDYRGTGELFF. The DNA for the CDR3 is TGTGCCAGCAGCCAAGATTACCGGGGAACCGGGGAGCTGTTTTTT.